This T cell receptor beta chain is drawn from a study of T cell changes during pregnancy in multiple sclerosis. Sequencing was performed with immunoSEQ multiplex PCR; in TCRdb, only in-frame clones are kept and a portion is missing. The sample includes 25,000 or so clones, 90% to 95% seen only once; the top ten take 6.2%. The source was CD8+ T cells from peripheral blood mononuclear cells, collected before pregnancy. This sequence originates from a female donor with multiple sclerosis, enrolled in a pregnancy study.

CDR3 loop: CASSSGGGNEQFF. The CDR3 nucleotides read TGTGCCAGCAGCTCGGGTGGTGGGAATGAGCAGTTCTTC. The V and J genes are TRBV7-8 and TRBJ2-1; D is undetermined. Between the trimmed V and J ends, which lost 4 bases and 7 bases, there was a span of 11 bases. The CDR3 covers 13 residues. CDR1 is SGHVS, CDR2 FQNEAQ, per germline. Complete variable domain (other parts from reference TRBV7-8 and TRBJ2-1): GAGVSQSPRYKVAKRGQDVALRCDPISGHVSLFWYQQALGQGPEFLTYFQNEAQLDKSGLPSDRFFAERPEGSVSTLKIQRTQQEDSAVYLCASSSGGGNEQFFGPGTRLTVL.